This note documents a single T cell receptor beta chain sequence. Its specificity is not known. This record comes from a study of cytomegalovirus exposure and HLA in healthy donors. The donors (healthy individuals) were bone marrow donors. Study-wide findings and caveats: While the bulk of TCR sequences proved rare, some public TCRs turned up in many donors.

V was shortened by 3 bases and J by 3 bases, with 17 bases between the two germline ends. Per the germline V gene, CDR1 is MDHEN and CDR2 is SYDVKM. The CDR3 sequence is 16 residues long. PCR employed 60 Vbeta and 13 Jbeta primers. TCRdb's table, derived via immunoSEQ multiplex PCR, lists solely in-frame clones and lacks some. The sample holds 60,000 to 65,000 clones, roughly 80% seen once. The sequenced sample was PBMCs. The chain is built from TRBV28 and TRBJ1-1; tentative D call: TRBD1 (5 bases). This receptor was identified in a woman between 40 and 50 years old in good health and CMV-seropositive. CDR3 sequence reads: CASSFTAGRGHTEAFF. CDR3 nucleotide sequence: TGTGCCAGCAGTTTCACAGCGGGAAGGGGTCACACTGAAGCTTTCTTT.